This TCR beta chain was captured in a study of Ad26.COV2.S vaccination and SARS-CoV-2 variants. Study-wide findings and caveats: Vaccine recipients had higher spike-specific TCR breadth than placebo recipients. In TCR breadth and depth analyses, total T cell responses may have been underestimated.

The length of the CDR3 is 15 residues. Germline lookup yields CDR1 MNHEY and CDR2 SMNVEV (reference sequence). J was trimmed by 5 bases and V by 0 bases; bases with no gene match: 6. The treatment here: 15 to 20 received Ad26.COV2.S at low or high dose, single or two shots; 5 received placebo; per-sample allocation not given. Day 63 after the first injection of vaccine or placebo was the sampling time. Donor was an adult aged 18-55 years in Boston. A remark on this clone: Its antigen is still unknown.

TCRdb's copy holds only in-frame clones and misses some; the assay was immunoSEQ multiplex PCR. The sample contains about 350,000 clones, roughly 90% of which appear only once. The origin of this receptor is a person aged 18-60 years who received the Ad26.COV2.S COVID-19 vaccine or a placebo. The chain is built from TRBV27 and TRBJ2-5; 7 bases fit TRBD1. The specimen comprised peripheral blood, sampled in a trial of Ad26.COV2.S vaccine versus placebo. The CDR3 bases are TGTGCCAGCAGTTTATCGACAGGGTCTGGGGAGACCCAGTACTTC. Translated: CASSLSTGSGETQYF.